This T cell receptor beta chain was sequenced for a study of human T cells and chemical hapten exposure. Study details: Patients, mostly women, had alopecia areata, alopecia totalis or alopecia universalis.

The V and J ends lost 2 bases and 6 bases respectively, with 13 bases between them. The length of the CDR3 is 14 residues. CDR1 and CDR2 (germline): MDHEN, SYDVKM. Each CDR3 protein is one row after TCRdb ran MiXCR on the RACE reads. The table records some 200,000 distinct CDR3 sequences, 30% of them present only once. The time point denotes: pre-sensitization, week 0. Treatment: therapeutic diphenylcyclopropenone sensitization with weekly scalp DPC. The clonotype originates from a woman in her twenties or thirties with alopecia areata. Some clones in this sample may be carry-over from other donors' samples. The specimen was whole blood, collected in connection with sensitization to the hapten diphenylcyclopropenone (DPC). The rearrangement joins TRBV28 to TRBJ1-1, with TRBD1 as a possible D gene (5 bases). In DNA form, the CDR3 reads TGTGCCAGCAGTTTAGGGCAGGGTAACGCTGAAGCTTTCTTT. Protein: CASSLGQGNAEAFF. Drawing the rest from reference TRBV28 and TRBJ1-1, the complete variable domain is DVKVTQSSRYLVKRTGEKVFLECVQDMDHENMFWYRQDPGLGLRLIYFSYDVKMKEKGDIPEGYSVSREKKERFSLILESASTNQTSMYLCASSLGQGNAEAFFGQGTRLTVV.